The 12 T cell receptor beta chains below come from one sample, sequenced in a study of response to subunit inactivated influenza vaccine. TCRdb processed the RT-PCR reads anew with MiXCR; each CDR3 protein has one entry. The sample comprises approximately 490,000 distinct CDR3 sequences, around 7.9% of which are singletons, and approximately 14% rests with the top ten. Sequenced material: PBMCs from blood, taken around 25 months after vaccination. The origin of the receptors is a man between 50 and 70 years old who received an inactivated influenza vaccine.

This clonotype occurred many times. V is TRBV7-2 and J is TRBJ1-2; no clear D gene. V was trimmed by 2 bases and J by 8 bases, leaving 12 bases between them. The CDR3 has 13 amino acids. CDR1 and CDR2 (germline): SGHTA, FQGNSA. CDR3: CASSLRRASGYTF. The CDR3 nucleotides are TGTGCCAGCAGCTTACGGAGGGCCTCCGGCTACACCTTC. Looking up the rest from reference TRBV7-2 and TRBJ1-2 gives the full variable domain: GAGVSQSPSNKVTEKGKDVELRCDPISGHTALYWYRQSLGQGLEFLIYFQGNSAPDKSGLPSDRFSAERTGGSVSTLTIQRTQQEDSAVYLCASSLRRASGYTFGSGTRLTVV.

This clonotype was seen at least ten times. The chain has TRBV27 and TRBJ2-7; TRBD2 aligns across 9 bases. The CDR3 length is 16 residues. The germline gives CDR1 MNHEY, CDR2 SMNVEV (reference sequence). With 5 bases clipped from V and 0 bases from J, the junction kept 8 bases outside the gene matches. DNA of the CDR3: TGTGCCAGCAGTCCCATAGCGGGAGCCGGCTCCTACGAGCAGTACTTC. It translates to CASSPIAGAGSYEQYF.

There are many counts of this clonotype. In DNA form, the CDR3 reads TGTGCCAGCAGTTTTCAATCAGGGAATCGCAATGAGCAGTTCTTC. Translated, it gives CASSFQSGNRNEQFF. The rearrangement links TRBV12-3 or TRBV12-4 to TRBJ2-1, with D tentatively TRBD1 (5 bases). Trimming removed 3 bases from V and 6 bases from J, with 15 bases in between. This CDR3 has 15 amino acids.

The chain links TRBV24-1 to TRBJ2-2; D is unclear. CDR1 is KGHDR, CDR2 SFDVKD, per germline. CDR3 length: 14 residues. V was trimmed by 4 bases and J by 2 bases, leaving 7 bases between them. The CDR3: CATSEAVNTGELFF. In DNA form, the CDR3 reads TGTGCCACCAGTGAAGCTGTTAACACCGGGGAGCTGTTTTTT.

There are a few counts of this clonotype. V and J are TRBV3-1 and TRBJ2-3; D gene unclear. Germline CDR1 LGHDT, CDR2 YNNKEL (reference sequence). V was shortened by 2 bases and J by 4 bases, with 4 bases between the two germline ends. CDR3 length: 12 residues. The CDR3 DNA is TGTGCCAGCAGCCAACTAGCAGATACGCAGTATTTT. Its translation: CASSQLADTQYF.

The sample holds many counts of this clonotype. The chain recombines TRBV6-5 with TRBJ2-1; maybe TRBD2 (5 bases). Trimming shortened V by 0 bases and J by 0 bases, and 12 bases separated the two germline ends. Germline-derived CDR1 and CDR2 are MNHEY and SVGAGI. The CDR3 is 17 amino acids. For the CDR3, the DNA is TGTGCCAGCAGTTACTCGCCCCGGGGAAACTCCTACAATGAGCAGTTCTTC. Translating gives CASSYSPRGNSYNEQFF.

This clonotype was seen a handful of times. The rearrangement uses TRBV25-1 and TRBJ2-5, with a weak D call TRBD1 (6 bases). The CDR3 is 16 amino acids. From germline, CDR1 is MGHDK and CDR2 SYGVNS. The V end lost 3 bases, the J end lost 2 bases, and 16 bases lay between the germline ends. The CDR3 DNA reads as TGTGCCAGCAGTGATTTACGACAGGACATACAAGAGACCCAGTACTTC. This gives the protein CASSDLRQDIQETQYF.

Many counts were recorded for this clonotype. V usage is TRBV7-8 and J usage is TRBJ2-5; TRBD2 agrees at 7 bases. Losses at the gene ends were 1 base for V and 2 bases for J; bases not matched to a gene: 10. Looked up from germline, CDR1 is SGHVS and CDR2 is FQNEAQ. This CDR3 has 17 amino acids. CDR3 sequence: CASSLGFRAGLQETQYF. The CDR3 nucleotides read TGTGCCAGCAGCTTAGGTTTTCGAGCGGGGTTACAAGAGACCCAGTACTTC.

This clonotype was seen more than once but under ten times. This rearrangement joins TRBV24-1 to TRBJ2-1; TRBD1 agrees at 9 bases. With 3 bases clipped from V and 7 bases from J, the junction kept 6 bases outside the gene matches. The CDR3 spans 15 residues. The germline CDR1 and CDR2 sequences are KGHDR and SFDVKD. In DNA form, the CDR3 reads TGTGCCACCAGTGATGATACCGGGACAGGGAATGAGCAGTTCTTC. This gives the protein CATSDDTGTGNEQFF.

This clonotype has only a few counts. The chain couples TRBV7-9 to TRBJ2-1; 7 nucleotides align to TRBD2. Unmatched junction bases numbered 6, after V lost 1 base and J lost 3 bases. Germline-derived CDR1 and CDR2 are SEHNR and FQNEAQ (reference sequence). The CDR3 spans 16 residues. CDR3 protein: CASSLVGGSNYNEQFF. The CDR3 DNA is TGTGCCAGCAGCTTAGTTGGCGGGAGTAACTACAATGAGCAGTTCTTC.

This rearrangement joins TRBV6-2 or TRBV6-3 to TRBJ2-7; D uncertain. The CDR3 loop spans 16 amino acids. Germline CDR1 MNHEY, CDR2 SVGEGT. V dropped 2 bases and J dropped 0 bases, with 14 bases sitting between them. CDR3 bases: TGTGCCAGCAGTTACGGTGTGGCAGGATACTCCTACGAGCAGTACTTC. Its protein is CASSYGVAGYSYEQYF.

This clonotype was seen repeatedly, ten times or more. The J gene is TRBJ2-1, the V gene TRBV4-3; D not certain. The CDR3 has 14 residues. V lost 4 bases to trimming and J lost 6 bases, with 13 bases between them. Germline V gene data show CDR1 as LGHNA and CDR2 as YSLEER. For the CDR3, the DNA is TGCGCCAGCAGCCTTCGCATGCAGTTCAATGAGCAGTTCTTC. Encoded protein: CASSLRMQFNEQFF.